These 5 T cell receptor beta chains were sequenced from one sample in a study of graft-versus-host responses after intestinal transplantation. The repertoire was sequenced with immunoSEQ multiplex PCR; TCRdb's copy has only in-frame clones and lacks some. The repertoire holds about 88,000 clones, with 91% as singletons. Their antigens are not known. This specimen was unstimulated CD4+ T cells sorted from spleen or lymph node cells, taken before transplant. These receptors came from a human donor who was the organ donor for an intestinal transplant.

This clone appeared a single time. The chain recombines TRBV6-5 with TRBJ1-6, with D tentatively TRBD1 (6 bases). V was trimmed by 2 bases and J by 7 bases, leaving 15 bases between them. The germline CDR1 and CDR2 sequences are MNHEY and SVGAGI. There are 16 residues in the CDR3. DNA for the CDR3: TGTGCCAGCAGTTACGCCCCGACAGGAAGGAATTCACCCCTCCACTTT. Translating gives CASSYAPTGRNSPLHF.

V gene TRBV7-2 combines with J gene TRBJ1-4; the match to TRBD1 covers 7 bases. The trim removed 9 bases at V and 3 bases at J, leaving 4 bases unmatched. From germline, CDR1 is SGHTA and CDR2 FQGNSA. This CDR3 spans 13 amino acids. In nucleotides, the CDR3 is TGTGCCAGTGCCGGACAGGCTAATGAAAAACTGTTTTTT. It is translated as CASAGQANEKLFF.

The chain links TRBV29-1 to TRBJ2-1; D uncertain. V lost 4 bases, J lost 0 bases, and 13 bases lay in between. This CDR3 has 15 amino acids. Germline assignment: CDR1 SQVTM and CDR2 ANQGSEA. The CDR3 nucleotides are TGCAGCGTTGTTGGTCTGTTGAGCTCCTACAATGAGCAGTTCTTC. Translating it yields CSVVGLLSSYNEQFF.

The J gene is TRBJ2-1, the V gene TRBV6-5, with 13 bases matching TRBD2. This CDR3 has 15 amino acids. Per the germline V gene, CDR1 is MNHEY and CDR2 is SVGAGI. V was clipped by 5 bases and J by 11 bases; unmatched bases: 9. In nucleotides, the CDR3 is TGTGCCAGCAGTCTTACCGGGACTAGCGGGGAAAAGCAGTTCTTC. It codes for CASSLTGTSGEKQFF.

This sequence joins TRBV7-8 and TRBJ2-1; D is ambiguous. Trimming shortened V by 1 base and J by 5 bases, and 27 bases separated the two germline ends. The CDR3 spans 20 residues. From germline, CDR1 is SGHVS and CDR2 FQNEAQ. CDR3 sequence: CASSLGHDSRLADSNNEQFF. CDR3 DNA: TGTGCCAGCAGCTTAGGGCACGACTCGAGACTCGCCGATTCCAACAATGAGCAGTTCTTC. The full variable domain, with the rest looked up from reference TRBV7-8 and TRBJ2-1, is GAGVSQSPRYKVAKRGQDVALRCDPISGHVSLFWYQQALGQGPEFLTYFQNEAQLDKSGLPSDRFFAERPEGSVSTLKIQRTQQEDSAVYLCASSLGHDSRLADSNNEQFFGPGTRLTVL.